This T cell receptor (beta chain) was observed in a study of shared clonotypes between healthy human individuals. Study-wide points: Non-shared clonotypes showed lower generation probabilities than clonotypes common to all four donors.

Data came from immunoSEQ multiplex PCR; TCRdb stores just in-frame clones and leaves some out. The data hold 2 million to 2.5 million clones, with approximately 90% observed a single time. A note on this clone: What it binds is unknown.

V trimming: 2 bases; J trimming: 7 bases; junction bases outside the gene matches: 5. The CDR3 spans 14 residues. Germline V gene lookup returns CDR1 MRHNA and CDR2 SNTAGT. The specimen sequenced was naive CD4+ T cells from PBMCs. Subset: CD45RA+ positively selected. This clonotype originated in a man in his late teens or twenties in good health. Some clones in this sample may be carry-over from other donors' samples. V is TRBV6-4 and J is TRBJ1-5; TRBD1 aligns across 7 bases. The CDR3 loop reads CASSDQGGGQPQHF. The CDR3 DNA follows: TGTGCCAGCAGTGACCAAGGGGGCGGCCAGCCCCAGCATTTT.